These T cell receptor beta chains were read from a single sample in a study of T cell responses to AZD1222 COVID-19 vaccine. Generated by immunoSEQ multiplex PCR, the TCRdb table keeps only in-frame clones and is missing some. Of around 88,000 clones listed, around nine tenths are singletons. Source: peripheral blood, taken on day 0 of MenACWY control vaccination. The receptors originated from an adult in good health. Each CDR3 is given with its conserved first and last residue. D genes are given only for firm matches.

CDR3aa: CASSEIVRGRSGNTIYF
d_gene: .
v_gene: TRBV6-1
j_gene: TRBJ1-3

CDR3aa: CASSLGGNYGYTF
d_gene: .
v_gene: TRBV27
j_gene: TRBJ1-2

CDR3aa: CASSRGLAYEQYF
d_gene: .
v_gene: TRBV19
j_gene: TRBJ2-7

CDR3aa: CAWTRGQGEKLFF
d_gene: TRBD1
v_gene: TRBV30
j_gene: TRBJ1-4

CDR3aa: CASRQGVPNIQYF
d_gene: TRBD1
v_gene: TRBV6-6
j_gene: TRBJ2-4

CDR3aa: CASSPGLRNTGELFF
d_gene: .
v_gene: TRBV5-1
j_gene: TRBJ2-2

CDR3aa: CASSFEGSVTETQYF
d_gene: .
v_gene: TRBV5-1
j_gene: TRBJ2-5

CDR3aa: CASSSGGMGTGELFF
d_gene: .
v_gene: TRBV19
j_gene: TRBJ2-2

CDR3aa: CASSLSRGSIDTQYF
d_gene: .
v_gene: TRBV6-5
j_gene: TRBJ2-3

CDR3aa: CASTGGRSHPSPLHF
d_gene: TRBD1
v_gene: TRBV2
j_gene: TRBJ1-6

CDR3aa: CASSYGLMEEQYF
d_gene: .
v_gene: TRBV6-5
j_gene: TRBJ2-7

CDR3aa: CASSFSGVYEQYF
d_gene: .
v_gene: TRBV7-9
j_gene: TRBJ2-7

CDR3aa: CASSMERGAYNEQFF
d_gene: TRBD2
v_gene: TRBV19
j_gene: TRBJ2-1

CDR3aa: CASSYPKGEGSNQPQHF
d_gene: .
v_gene: TRBV6-2/TRBV6-3
j_gene: TRBJ1-5

CDR3aa: CASSLGFGGAENIQYF
d_gene: .
v_gene: TRBV13
j_gene: TRBJ2-4

CDR3aa: CASSYEGLTEAFF
d_gene: .
v_gene: TRBV6-5
j_gene: TRBJ1-1

CDR3aa: CASSLPQGATNTGELFF
d_gene: .
v_gene: TRBV11-3
j_gene: TRBJ2-2

CDR3aa: CASRGGLSQHNEQFF
d_gene: .
v_gene: TRBV7-3
j_gene: TRBJ2-1

CDR3aa: CASSAGTGGNEQFF
d_gene: TRBD1
v_gene: TRBV2
j_gene: TRBJ2-1

CDR3aa: CASSLHLAVPRNEQFF
d_gene: TRBD2
v_gene: TRBV7-8
j_gene: TRBJ2-1

CDR3aa: CASSPWEGGADNEQFF
d_gene: .
v_gene: TRBV4-1
j_gene: TRBJ2-1

CDR3aa: CASRYGTDNSPLHF
d_gene: TRBD1
v_gene: TRBV6-2/TRBV6-3
j_gene: TRBJ1-6

CDR3aa: CASSYSTGSNQPQHF
d_gene: .
v_gene: TRBV6-5
j_gene: TRBJ1-5

CDR3aa: CASSTGTSASSYEQYF
d_gene: TRBD2
v_gene: TRBV5-1
j_gene: TRBJ2-7

CDR3aa: CASSLGNRIQFF
d_gene: .
v_gene: TRBV12-3/TRBV12-4
j_gene: TRBJ2-1

CDR3aa: CASSQLANTEAFF
d_gene: .
v_gene: TRBV3-1/TRBV3-2
j_gene: TRBJ1-1

CDR3aa: CASSPRSATNTGELFF
d_gene: .
v_gene: TRBV7-3
j_gene: TRBJ2-2

CDR3aa: CASSHPGTGNYEQYF
d_gene: TRBD1
v_gene: TRBV4-1
j_gene: TRBJ2-7

CDR3aa: CAWSYMGSEQYF
d_gene: .
v_gene: TRBV30
j_gene: TRBJ2-7

CDR3aa: CAGPRGRIGELFF
d_gene: TRBD1
v_gene: TRBV5-8
j_gene: TRBJ2-2

CDR3aa: CASSRVENIQYF
d_gene: .
v_gene: TRBV19
j_gene: TRBJ2-4

CDR3aa: CASSLFGTSDHEQYF
d_gene: TRBD2
v_gene: TRBV7-8
j_gene: TRBJ2-7

CDR3aa: CASSYWDSPHQPQHF
d_gene: TRBD1
v_gene: TRBV6-2/TRBV6-3
j_gene: TRBJ1-5

CDR3aa: CASSQDGMDQPQHF
d_gene: .
v_gene: TRBV4-3
j_gene: TRBJ1-5

CDR3aa: CASSPDSIYGYTF
d_gene: .
v_gene: TRBV18
j_gene: TRBJ1-2

CDR3aa: CATSRDRSGYEQFF
d_gene: .
v_gene: TRBV15
j_gene: TRBJ2-1

CDR3aa: CASSQALPGQGIAEQYF
d_gene: TRBD1
v_gene: TRBV4-1
j_gene: TRBJ2-7

CDR3aa: CASSTTGGFNSPLHF
d_gene: TRBD1
v_gene: TRBV19
j_gene: TRBJ1-6

CDR3aa: CASSQAAGQIIGYTF
d_gene: .
v_gene: TRBV3-1/TRBV3-2
j_gene: TRBJ1-2

CDR3aa: CASSLDRHSEAGLTDTQYF
d_gene: .
v_gene: TRBV7-2
j_gene: TRBJ2-3

CDR3aa: CASSQDSGLGETQYF
d_gene: .
v_gene: TRBV4-3
j_gene: TRBJ2-5

CDR3aa: CASTYWRQNYGYTF
d_gene: .
v_gene: TRBV19
j_gene: TRBJ1-2

CDR3aa: CSGPWAEQFF
d_gene: .
v_gene: TRBV20-1
j_gene: TRBJ2-1

CDR3aa: CASSLGGGSETQYF
d_gene: .
v_gene: TRBV5-1
j_gene: TRBJ2-5

CDR3aa: CASSLQGPGALHF
d_gene: .
v_gene: TRBV5-8
j_gene: TRBJ1-6

CDR3aa: CASSASSRDRVHEQYF
d_gene: TRBD1
v_gene: TRBV9
j_gene: TRBJ2-7

CDR3aa: CASSDQGGAGELFF
d_gene: .
v_gene: TRBV2
j_gene: TRBJ2-2

CDR3aa: CASSAPSSEAFF
d_gene: .
v_gene: TRBV3-1/TRBV3-2
j_gene: TRBJ1-1

CDR3aa: CASSLDIMGGTEAFF
d_gene: .
v_gene: TRBV5-4
j_gene: TRBJ1-1

CDR3aa: CASSPSQETQYF
d_gene: .
v_gene: TRBV18
j_gene: TRBJ2-5

CDR3aa: CASSKKGANYGYTF
d_gene: .
v_gene: TRBV21-1
j_gene: TRBJ1-2

CDR3aa: CASSEIVGNSYNEQFF
d_gene: .
v_gene: TRBV2
j_gene: TRBJ2-1